The 6 T cell receptor beta chains reported below all come from one sample, sequenced in a study of blood T cell repertoires in COVID-19. TCRdb keeps only in-frame clones here, not all; method: immunoSEQ multiplex PCR. This table holds roughly 71,000 clones, roughly 85% found once. The sequencing sample was made of peripheral blood. These receptors were taken from a man aged 50 to 59 with acute or convalescent COVID-19.

The chain is built from TRBV6-5 and TRBJ2-5; unclear D gene. The CDR3 covers 12 residues. The V gene lost 7 bases and the J gene lost 7 bases, with 13 bases spanning the gap. Germline assignment: CDR1 MNHEY and CDR2 SVGAGI. The CDR3 protein is CASNGPFGTQYF. The DNA of the CDR3 is TGTGCCAGCAACGGTCCCTTTGGGACCCAGTACTTC.

The chain joins TRBV2 to TRBJ1-5, with TRBD1 as a possible D gene (5 bases). The CDR3 covers 13 residues. The ends were cut back, 5 bases at V and 4 bases at J, with 9 bases in the middle. Germline V gene lookup returns CDR1 SNHLY and CDR2 FYNNEI. The CDR3 DNA follows: TGTGCCAGCAGTTTAGACAGAAATCAGCCCCAGCATTTT. Translated: CASSLDRNQPQHF.

The chain is built from TRBV6-5 and TRBJ2-3, with a tentative D call TRBD1 (5 bases). CDR3 length: 15 amino acids. V lost 6 bases and J lost 6, with 19 bases in between. Germline V gene sequence: CDR1 MNHEY, CDR2 SVGAGI. The CDR3 spells CASRNQGRWMDTQYF. The DNA for the CDR3 is TGTGCCAGCAGAAACCAGGGCCGCTGGATGGATACGCAGTATTTT.

The V gene is TRBV30, the J gene TRBJ1-2; D perhaps matches TRBD1 (5 bases). V was clipped by 5 bases and J by 4 bases, with 17 bases between them. This CDR3 has 14 amino acids. Per the germline V gene, CDR1 is GTSNPN and CDR2 is SVGIG (reference sequence). The CDR3 is CAWASGGAGYGYTF. CDR3 coding DNA: TGTGCCTGGGCCTCAGGCGGGGCTGGCTATGGCTACACCTTC.

The V gene is TRBV25-1, the J gene TRBJ2-5; a weak D match, TRBD1 (6 bases). Germline CDR1 is MGHDK and CDR2 is SYGVNS. The CDR3 is 17 amino acids. The V end was cut by 6 bases, the J end by 3 bases, with 23 bases between. The CDR3 region is CASRGPGLRGPKETQYF. The CDR3, as DNA: TGTGCCAGCAGGGGTCCCGGTCTCAGGGGCCCAAAAGAGACCCAGTACTTC.

The chain has TRBV2 and TRBJ1-2; D uncertain. V lost 2 bases, J lost 0 bases, and 7 bases lay in between. Germline assignment: CDR1 SNHLY and CDR2 FYNNEI. The CDR3 extends over 14 amino acids. CDR3 sequence: CASSESGANYGYTF. CDR3 in DNA: TGTGCCAGCAGTGAATCGGGAGCTAACTATGGCTACACCTTC.